These T cell receptor beta chains were read from a single sample in a study of T cells in localized non-small cell lung cancer. The data were produced by immunoSEQ multiplex PCR, yet TCRdb's version contains in-frame clones alone and is incomplete. The sample yields tens of thousands of clones, around 73% seen once. Sequencing used peripheral blood, obtained before any cancer treatment. The receptors originated from a male donor aged 60 or over with stage II squamous cell lung carcinoma. The CDR3 runs from the conserved cysteine through the conserved F or W. The D gene is left open where the match is weak. The size of a clone is reported for some rows only, either as once, few or many, or as a class for expanded clones.

D gene: -
J gene: TRBJ2-7
V gene: TRBV27
clone size: -
CDR3 protein: CASREGSYEQYF
CDR3 DNA: TGTGCCAGCAGGGAGGGTTCCTACGAGCAGTACTTC

D gene: TRBD1
J gene: TRBJ1-4
V gene: TRBV18
clone size: -
CDR3 protein: CASSSTGTELMRGLFF
CDR3 DNA: TGTGCCAGCTCATCGACCGGGACAGAATTAATGAGAGGACTGTTTTTT

D gene: -
J gene: TRBJ2-1
V gene: TRBV6-1
clone size: once
CDR3 protein: CASSLGAWLPGEQFF
CDR3 DNA: TGTGCCAGCAGTCTAGGGGCGTGGTTGCCAGGCGAGCAGTTCTTC

D gene: -
J gene: TRBJ2-7
V gene: TRBV5-5
clone size: -
CDR3 protein: CASSSLGRKGSYEQYF
CDR3 DNA: TGTGCCAGCAGCTCCCTCGGGCGGAAGGGCTCCTACGAGCAGTACTTC

D gene: TRBD1
J gene: TRBJ2-7
V gene: TRBV7-3
clone size: -
CDR3 protein: CASSPRQGKSDEQYF
CDR3 DNA: TGTGCCAGCAGCCCCCGACAGGGGAAGAGTGACGAGCAGTACTTC

D gene: TRBD1
J gene: TRBJ2-5
V gene: TRBV23-1
clone size: -
CDR3 protein: CASSQDGQGAEETQYF
CDR3 DNA: TGCGCCAGCAGTCAAGACGGACAGGGGGCGGAAGAGACCCAGTACTTC

D gene: TRBD1
J gene: TRBJ1-2
V gene: TRBV6-1
clone size: -
CDR3 protein: CASSLGQDRTF
CDR3 DNA: TGTGCCAGCAGCCTAGGACAGGACCGCACCTTC

D gene: TRBD2
J gene: TRBJ2-4
V gene: TRBV5-1
clone size: -
CDR3 protein: CASSTGLVPNIQYF
CDR3 DNA: TGCGCCAGCAGCACCGGACTAGTTCCAAACATTCAGTACTTC

D gene: TRBD2
J gene: TRBJ2-5
V gene: TRBV25-1
clone size: -
CDR3 protein: CASSELAGGRGRETQYF
CDR3 DNA: TGTGCCAGCAGTGAACTAGCGGGAGGTAGGGGGCGGGAGACCCAGTACTTC

D gene: TRBD1
J gene: TRBJ1-4
V gene: TRBV6-1
clone size: -
CDR3 protein: CASVRDSEKLFF
CDR3 DNA: TGTGCCAGTGTCCGGGACAGTGAAAAACTGTTTTTT

D gene: -
J gene: TRBJ2-2
V gene: TRBV19
clone size: few
CDR3 protein: CASSLNTGELFF
CDR3 DNA: TGTGCCAGTAGTCTCAACACCGGGGAGCTGTTTTTT

D gene: TRBD1
J gene: TRBJ2-7
V gene: TRBV14
clone size: -
CDR3 protein: CASSQPGTGGPYEQYF
CDR3 DNA: TGTGCCAGCAGCCAACCTGGGACAGGGGGACCCTACGAGCAGTACTTC

D gene: -
J gene: TRBJ2-3
V gene: TRBV14
clone size: -
CDR3 protein: CASSQQGWDTQYF
CDR3 DNA: TGTGCCAGCAGCCAACAGGGGTGGGATACGCAGTATTTT

D gene: -
J gene: TRBJ2-7
V gene: TRBV5-6
clone size: -
CDR3 protein: CASSLVFSGNSYEQYF
CDR3 DNA: TGTGCCAGCAGCTTGGTGTTTTCGGGGAACTCCTACGAGCAGTACTTC

D gene: TRBD1
J gene: TRBJ1-2
V gene: TRBV5-6
clone size: -
CDR3 protein: CASSLGSGQGHYGYTF
CDR3 DNA: TGTGCCAGCAGCTTGGGATCTGGACAGGGGCACTATGGCTACACCTTC

D gene: -
J gene: TRBJ2-7
V gene: TRBV6-6
clone size: -
CDR3 protein: CASSYSGPYEQYF
CDR3 DNA: TGTGCCAGCAGTTACTCGGGGCCGTACGAGCAGTACTTC

D gene: TRBD1
J gene: TRBJ1-5
V gene: TRBV29-1
clone size: -
CDR3 protein: CSVAIQGVNQPQHF
CDR3 DNA: TGCAGCGTTGCGATCCAGGGGGTTAATCAGCCCCAGCATTTT

D gene: -
J gene: TRBJ2-3
V gene: TRBV7-2
clone size: -
CDR3 protein: CASSPNRGTDTQYF
CDR3 DNA: TGTGCCAGCAGTCCCAACAGGGGCACAGATACGCAGTATTTT

D gene: -
J gene: TRBJ2-7
V gene: TRBV18
clone size: -
CDR3 protein: CASSPARDHEQYF
CDR3 DNA: TGTGCCAGCTCACCGGCCAGGGACCACGAGCAGTACTTC

D gene: -
J gene: TRBJ2-3
V gene: TRBV5-1
clone size: -
CDR3 protein: CASSTRPADTQYF
CDR3 DNA: TGCGCCAGCAGCACCAGACCGGCAGATACGCAGTATTTT

D gene: -
J gene: TRBJ2-4
V gene: TRBV11-2
clone size: -
CDR3 protein: CASSQTTSLAKNIQYF
CDR3 DNA: TGTGCCAGCAGCCAAACGACATCCTTAGCCAAAAACATTCAGTACTTC

D gene: -
J gene: TRBJ2-7
V gene: TRBV6-1
clone size: -
CDR3 protein: CASSAPGRMPYEQYF
CDR3 DNA: TGTGCCAGCAGTGCCCCTGGGAGGATGCCTTACGAGCAGTACTTC

D gene: TRBD1
J gene: TRBJ1-2
V gene: TRBV5-6
clone size: once
CDR3 protein: CASSGTGGDGYTF
CDR3 DNA: TGTGCCAGCAGCGGGACAGGAGGGGACGGCTACACCTTC

D gene: -
J gene: TRBJ2-7
V gene: TRBV7-9
clone size: few
CDR3 protein: CATEGPYEQYF
CDR3 DNA: TGTGCCACCGAGGGCCCCTACGAGCAGTACTTC

D gene: -
J gene: TRBJ1-4
V gene: TRBV5-5
clone size: few
CDR3 protein: CASSLEIFQVNEKLFF
CDR3 DNA: TGTGCCAGCAGCTTGGAAATATTCCAGGTTAATGAAAAACTGTTTTTT

D gene: TRBD1
J gene: TRBJ1-4
V gene: TRBV30
clone size: once
CDR3 protein: CAWSFGTGGHEKLFF
CDR3 DNA: TGTGCCTGGAGTTTCGGGACAGGGGGACATGAAAAACTGTTTTTT

D gene: TRBD2
J gene: TRBJ2-3
V gene: TRBV18
clone size: few
CDR3 protein: CASSPDSGRRGGTQYF
CDR3 DNA: TGTGCCAGCTCACCGGATAGCGGGCGTCGTGGTGGTACGCAGTATTTT

D gene: -
J gene: TRBJ2-3
V gene: TRBV4-2
clone size: once
CDR3 protein: CASSQGGNARRGTDTQYF
CDR3 DNA: TGTGCCAGCAGCCAAGGGGGAAATGCGCGACGCGGCACAGATACGCAGTATTTT

D gene: -
J gene: TRBJ1-1
V gene: TRBV7-8
clone size: -
CDR3 protein: CASSLAFGRVNTEAFF
CDR3 DNA: TGTGCCAGCAGCTTAGCTTTCGGGAGAGTGAACACTGAAGCTTTCTTT

D gene: TRBD2
J gene: TRBJ2-3
V gene: TRBV19
clone size: -
CDR3 protein: CASSLLAGDTQYF
CDR3 DNA: TGTGCCAGTAGTCTTCTAGCGGGAGATACGCAGTATTTT

D gene: TRBD2
J gene: TRBJ2-1
V gene: TRBV18
clone size: -
CDR3 protein: CASSEPSAGDNEQFF
CDR3 DNA: TGTGCCAGCTCAGAGCCCTCGGCGGGGGATAATGAGCAGTTCTTC

D gene: TRBD1
J gene: TRBJ2-7
V gene: TRBV6-1
clone size: -
CDR3 protein: CASSLMTGINNEQYF
CDR3 DNA: TGTGCCAGCAGCCTAATGACAGGGATCAACAACGAGCAGTACTTC

D gene: -
J gene: TRBJ2-5
V gene: TRBV2
clone size: -
CDR3 protein: CASSADTKETQYF
CDR3 DNA: TGTGCCAGCAGTGCGGACACAAAAGAGACCCAGTACTTC

D gene: TRBD1
J gene: TRBJ1-5
V gene: TRBV10-3
clone size: once
CDR3 protein: CAIRLDREGGQPQHF
CDR3 DNA: TGTGCCATCAGGTTGGACAGGGAGGGAGGTCAGCCCCAGCATTTT

D gene: TRBD1
J gene: TRBJ1-6
V gene: TRBV28
clone size: -
CDR3 protein: CASSRQGASNSPLHF
CDR3 DNA: TGTGCCAGCAGTCGACAGGGGGCAAGTAATTCACCCCTCCACTTT

D gene: -
J gene: TRBJ2-7
V gene: TRBV30
clone size: -
CDR3 protein: CAWSESWDEQYF
CDR3 DNA: TGTGCCTGGAGTGAGTCCTGGGACGAGCAGTACTTC

D gene: TRBD2
J gene: TRBJ2-3
V gene: TRBV6-1
clone size: -
CDR3 protein: CASSGLAGGPDTQYF
CDR3 DNA: TGTGCCAGCAGTGGACTAGCGGGGGGCCCAGATACGCAGTATTTT

D gene: -
J gene: TRBJ2-1
V gene: TRBV5-1
clone size: -
CDR3 protein: CASSLERSSYNEQFF
CDR3 DNA: TGCGCCAGCAGCTTGGAACGGAGCTCCTACAATGAGCAGTTCTTC

D gene: TRBD2
J gene: TRBJ2-3
V gene: TRBV4-2
clone size: -
CDR3 protein: CASSQVGSGVVLDTQYF
CDR3 DNA: TGTGCCAGCAGCCAAGTAGGCAGCGGGGTGGTACTGGATACGCAGTATTTT

D gene: TRBD1
J gene: TRBJ1-2
V gene: TRBV5-1
clone size: -
CDR3 protein: CASSLGTGALYGYTF
CDR3 DNA: TGCGCCAGCAGCTTGGGGACAGGGGCCCTCTATGGCTACACCTTC

D gene: -
J gene: TRBJ2-1
V gene: TRBV25-1
clone size: once
CDR3 protein: CASSESGQNEQFF
CDR3 DNA: TGTGCCAGCAGTGAATCCGGTCAAAATGAGCAGTTCTTC

D gene: -
J gene: TRBJ2-5
V gene: TRBV6-6
clone size: -
CDR3 protein: CASSYPLEGETQYF
CDR3 DNA: TGTGCCAGCAGTTACCCACTAGAGGGGGAGACCCAGTACTTC

D gene: -
J gene: TRBJ2-5
V gene: TRBV7-7
clone size: few
CDR3 protein: CASSLESGETQYF
CDR3 DNA: TGTGCTAGCAGCTTAGAAAGTGGAGAGACCCAGTACTTC

D gene: TRBD2
J gene: TRBJ2-3
V gene: TRBV7-3
clone size: -
CDR3 protein: CASSPAPGGVTDTQYF
CDR3 DNA: TGTGCCAGCAGCCCGGCCCCGGGAGGTGTAACAGATACGCAGTATTTT

D gene: -
J gene: TRBJ1-2
V gene: TRBV6-1
clone size: -
CDR3 protein: CASIPTANYGYTF
CDR3 DNA: TGTGCCAGCATCCCGACAGCTAACTATGGCTACACCTTC

D gene: -
J gene: TRBJ2-2
V gene: TRBV6-1
clone size: -
CDR3 protein: CASSRGVVHTGELFF
CDR3 DNA: TGTGCCAGCAGTAGGGGAGTAGTTCACACCGGGGAGCTGTTTTTT

D gene: TRBD2
J gene: TRBJ2-2
V gene: TRBV4-1
clone size: -
CDR3 protein: CASSQGGGIDRRELFF
CDR3 DNA: TGCGCCAGCAGCCAAGGGGGGGGAATTGATCGCAGGGAGCTGTTTTTT

D gene: TRBD2
J gene: TRBJ2-7
V gene: TRBV2
clone size: -
CDR3 protein: CATKWGAGGPFNEQYF
CDR3 DNA: TGTGCCACCAAATGGGGGGCGGGAGGGCCCTTCAATGAGCAGTACTTC

D gene: TRBD1
J gene: TRBJ2-7
V gene: TRBV9
clone size: -
CDR3 protein: CASSVDDSPGQGLYEQYF
CDR3 DNA: TGTGCCAGCAGCGTAGATGACTCCCCAGGACAGGGTCTTTACGAGCAGTACTTC

D gene: TRBD1
J gene: TRBJ1-2
V gene: TRBV7-9
clone size: -
CDR3 protein: CASSSISKEGQGLTF
CDR3 DNA: TGTGCCAGCAGCTCGATTTCCAAGGAGGGACAGGGGCTCACCTTC

D gene: TRBD1
J gene: TRBJ1-2
V gene: TRBV9
clone size: -
CDR3 protein: CASSPGTGTYGYTF
CDR3 DNA: TGTGCCAGCAGCCCCGGGACAGGGACCTATGGCTACACCTTC